The sequence of this T cell receptor (beta chain) was determined in a study of cytomegalovirus exposure and HLA in healthy donors. The study, taken as a whole, reports: Productive status was seen about 90% or about 30% of the time for most TCR beta V segments in an earlier analysis.

Details on this clone: Its cognate antigen is unknown.

The PCR employed 60 Vbeta primers together with 13 Jbeta primers. This table comes from immunoSEQ multiplex PCR, and its TCRdb copy is limited to in-frame clones, with some not included. The sample shows around 130,000 clones, approximately 8% of them seen only once. Sequenced material: PBMCs. This receptor was taken from a woman aged 40 to 50 in good health and CMV-seropositive.

CDR3 sequence: CSGHTGATEAFF. CDR3 DNA sequence: TGCAGCGGGCATACAGGGGCCACTGAAGCTTTCTTT. The J gene is TRBJ1-1, the V gene TRBV29-1, with 7 nucleotides matching TRBD1. CDR3 length equals 12 residues. The V and J ends lost 7 bases and 4 bases, in that order; junction bases with no gene match: 6. Per germline, CDR1 SQVTM and CDR2 ANQGSEA.